Presented here are 23 T cell receptor beta chains from one specimen sequenced in a study of CD8 T cells in Susac syndrome. cDNA came from approximately 0.5 to 1 ug RNA primed by random hexamers. TCRdb used MiXCR to reprocess the immunoSEQ multiplex PCR reads, holding one entry per CDR3 protein. Among some 300,000 distinct CDR3 sequences listed, approximately 85% were seen once. The specimen sequenced was CD8+ T cells from PBMCs. These receptors were collected from a human donor with multiple sclerosis.

A single count supports this clonotype. V gene TRBV5-1 combines with J gene TRBJ2-1; the match to TRBD2 covers 14 bases. The CDR3 loop spans 17 amino acids. After removal of 4 bases from V and 5 bases from J, the junction contained 8 bases not matched to a gene. The germline V gene has CDR1 SGHRS and CDR2 YFSETQ. The DNA of the CDR3 is TGCGCCAGCAGCCCAAGACTAGCGGGAGGGTTTGACAATGAGCAGTTCTTC. Its translation: CASSPRLAGGFDNEQFF.

The CDR3 is CASSQGGNSYEQYF. CDR3 DNA sequence: TGTGCCAGCAGCCAAGGCGGGAACTCCTACGAGCAGTACTTC. The J gene is TRBJ2-7, the V gene TRBV3-1, with a possible D match to TRBD2 (6 bases). V lost 1 base to trimming and J lost 0 bases, with 7 bases between them. The CDR3 sequence is 14 residues long. Germline V lookup: CDR1 LGHDT, CDR2 YNNKEL (reference sequence).

The chain carries TRBV14 and TRBJ2-1; no clear D gene. The CDR3 extends over 13 amino acids. Germline CDR1 SGHDN, CDR2 FVKESK. Trimming pared 0 bases from V and 9 bases from J, leaving 9 bases between. The CDR3 nucleotides are TGTGCCAGCAGCCAAGATGGGCAGCCTGAGCAGTTCTTC. Translating it yields CASSQDGQPEQFF. Variable domain in full (rest from reference TRBV14 and TRBJ2-1): EAGVTQFPSHSVIEKGQTVTLRCDPISGHDNLYWYRRVMGKEIKFLLHFVKESKQDESGMPNNRFLAERTGGTYSTLKVQPAELEDSGVYFCASSQDGQPEQFFGPGTRLTVL.

The rearrangement uses TRBV4-1 and TRBJ2-2; the match to TRBD2 covers 8 bases. From germline, CDR1 is MGHRA and CDR2 YSYEKL. V lost 1 base to trimming and J lost 8 bases; unmatched junction nucleotides: 12. The CDR3 contains 17 residues. The CDR3 loop reads CASSQAGVTSGTGELFF. The CDR3 region has the DNA TGCGCCAGCAGCCAAGCAGGTGTTACTAGCGGCACGGGGGAGCTGTTTTTT.

The chain couples TRBV28 to TRBJ1-1, with D unclear. This CDR3 spans 15 amino acids. V lost 1 base, J lost 2 bases, and 11 bases lay in between. CDR1 is MDHEN and CDR2 is SYDVKM in the germline V gene. The CDR3 DNA sequence: TGTGCCAGCAGTTTATACGCCTCATCCAACACTGAAGCTTTCTTT. Translation gives CASSLYASSNTEAFF.

V usage is TRBV5-5 and J usage is TRBJ2-3; maybe TRBD1 (6 bases). V shed 5 bases and J shed 0 bases, with 13 bases lying between them. The CDR3 spans 15 residues. Germline V gene sequence: CDR1 SGHKS, CDR2 YYEKEE (reference sequence). CDR3 DNA: TGTGCCAGCAGAGGGGACACGGCTAGCACAGATACGCAGTATTTT. Translating gives CASRGDTASTDTQYF.

This chain joins TRBV4-1 and TRBJ2-7; the D gene is possibly TRBD2 (6 bases). This CDR3 is built from 17 residues. Per the germline V gene, CDR1 is MGHRA and CDR2 is YSYEKL. V gave up 4 bases and J gave up 4 bases, with 23 bases separating them. CDR3 DNA sequence: TGCGCCAGCAGCCTATCGTGGGGCAAGCGGGTCTTGTACGAGCAGTACTTC. Encoded protein: CASSLSWGKRVLYEQYF.

The J gene is TRBJ2-2, the V gene TRBV2; the D gene is possibly TRBD2 (5 bases). The CDR3 extends over 10 amino acids. The germline gives CDR1 SNHLY, CDR2 FYNNEI. V lost 8 bases and J lost 9, with 7 bases in between. CDR3 region: CASRGRELFF. CDR3 DNA sequence: TGTGCCAGCCGAGGGAGGGAGCTGTTTTTT.

A few counts support this clonotype. Compared with germline, one end of the junction differs, possibly owing to a read error. The rearrangement links TRBV7-9 to TRBJ1-5; D remains ambiguous. Per the germline V gene, CDR1 is SEHNR and CDR2 is FQNEAQ (reference sequence). This CDR3 spans 12 amino acids. CDR3 DNA: TGTGCCAGCAGTTTAGGTAGTCAGCCCCAGCATTTT. Its protein product is CASSLGSQPQHF.

The chain joins TRBV7-9 to TRBJ2-7; weak D call: TRBD2 (6 bases). The germline gives CDR1 SEHNR, CDR2 FQNEAQ (reference sequence). V dropped 1 base and J dropped 3 bases, with 10 bases sitting between them. This CDR3 spans 14 amino acids. The CDR3 sequence is CASSLDLGGYEQYF. The CDR3, as DNA: TGTGCCAGCAGCTTAGATCTCGGGGGCTACGAGCAGTACTTC. Full variable domain (remainder filled in from reference TRBV7-9 and TRBJ2-7): DTGVSQNPRHKITKRGQNVTFRCDPISEHNRLYWYRQTLGQGPEFLTYFQNEAQLEKSRLLSDRFSAERPKGSFSTLEIQRTEQGDSAMYLCASSLDLGGYEQYFGPGTRLTVT.

This clonotype has more than one count but fewer than ten. This rearrangement joins TRBV27 to TRBJ1-5; possible D gene TRBD1, 6 bases. The germline V and J ends were trimmed by 5 bases and 5 bases, with 13 bases remaining between them. The CDR3 length is 14 residues. In germline, CDR1 is MNHEY, CDR2 SMNVEV (reference sequence). CDR3 DNA: TGTGCCAGCAGTCATAGACAGGCTGATCAGCCCCAGCATTTT. This codes for CASSHRQADQPQHF.

The chain recombines TRBV11-2 with TRBJ1-4, with unresolved D. There are 16 residues in the CDR3. Trimming cost V 3 bases and J 7 bases, with 18 bases left between them. Per the germline V gene, CDR1 is SGHAT and CDR2 is FQNNGV. The CDR3 nucleotides are TGTGCCAGCAGCTTTCTGGACGGTCGATGGGGTGAAAAACTGTTTTTT. Translation gives CASSFLDGRWGEKLFF.

As regards this clonotype: No DNA is shown, since the ends of the CDR3 on it are uncertain; the CDR3 is the one TCRdb lists. V usage is TRBV11-2 and J usage is TRBJ2-2; TRBD1 was called by the table and not checked on the DNA. The V gene's germline CDR1 is SGHAT and CDR2 FQNNGV. The CDR3 length is 15 residues, termini included. The CDR3 protein is CASSGTGGTPGSCFF.

This chain uses TRBV28 with TRBJ1-1; D not certain. The CDR3 runs 14 residues. V was clipped by 4 bases and J by 4 bases, with 13 bases between them. The germline gives CDR1 MDHEN, CDR2 SYDVKM. CDR3 in amino acids: CASSYRWEITEAFF. The CDR3 region has the DNA TGTGCCAGCAGTTACCGATGGGAAATCACTGAAGCTTTCTTT.

This chain connects TRBV5-6 to TRBJ2-7, with 7 bases that match TRBD1. J lost 4 bases, V lost 6 bases, and 13 bases had no gene match. The CDR3 sequence is 15 residues long. The germline V gene encodes CDR1 SGHDT and CDR2 YYEEEE. The CDR3 protein is CASTTRNLGQYEQYF. DNA of the CDR3: TGTGCCAGCACCACCCGTAATCTGGGACAGTACGAGCAGTACTTC.

This chain links TRBV7-6 with TRBJ1-1; D remains ambiguous. With 1 base removed from V and 1 base from J, the gap between germline ends came to 13 bases. This CDR3 region has 16 residues. Germline assignment: CDR1 SGHVS and CDR2 FNYEAQ. CDR3 DNA sequence: TGTGCCAGCAGCTTAGGTTCTGTGGGATCGAACACTGAAGCTTTCTTT. Its translation: CASSLGSVGSNTEAFF.

This rearrangement joins TRBV30 to TRBJ1-1; D gene uncertain. Trimming cost V 0 bases and J 2 bases, with 4 bases left between them. The CDR3 has 12 residues. Germline CDR1 and CDR2: GTSNPN and SVGIG (reference sequence). The CDR3 protein is CAWSVTNTEAFF. The CDR3 DNA sequence: TGTGCCTGGAGTGTAACTAACACTGAAGCTTTCTTT. The whole variable domain, remainder taken from reference TRBV30 and TRBJ1-1, is SQTIHQWPATLVQPVGSPLSLECTVEGTSNPNLYWYRQAAGRGLQLLFYSVGIGQISSEVPQNLSASRPQDRQFILSSKKLLLSDSGFYLCAWSVTNTEAFFGQGTRLTVV.

This clonotype is a singleton in its sample. The chain employs TRBV10-1 and TRBJ2-1, with 9 bases that match TRBD2. The CDR3 is 17 residues long. Unmatched junction bases numbered 11, after V lost 3 bases and J lost 5 bases. Germline CDR1 and CDR2: WNHNN and SYGVQD (reference sequence). As DNA, the CDR3 is TGCGCCAGCAGTGACCGCGGCTGGCGGGAGGGCCACAATGAGCAGTTCTTC. Amino acids: CASSDRGWREGHNEQFF.

The chain employs TRBV2 and TRBJ2-2; 8 nucleotides line up with TRBD1. CDR3 length equals 16 residues. V gave up 6 bases and J gave up 7 bases; unmatched junction bases: 13. CDR1 SNHLY and CDR2 FYNNEI come from the germline V gene. The CDR3: CASRVNPDRVIGELFF. The CDR3 DNA follows: TGTGCCAGCAGAGTCAACCCGGACAGGGTTATCGGGGAGCTGTTTTTT.

This sequence joins TRBV7-9 and TRBJ2-5, with D unclear. This CDR3 spans 15 amino acids. Looked up from germline, CDR1 is SEHNR and CDR2 is FQNEAQ (reference sequence). Trimming shortened V by 4 bases and J by 5 bases, and 17 bases separated the two germline ends. This CDR3 reads CASSSPTRARETQYF. CDR3 coding DNA: TGTGCCAGCAGCTCCCCCACCCGTGCCCGGGAGACCCAGTACTTC. The complete variable domain, with remaining parts taken from reference TRBV7-9 and TRBJ2-5, reads DTGVSQNPRHKITKRGQNVTFRCDPISEHNRLYWYRQTLGQGPEFLTYFQNEAQLEKSRLLSDRFSAERPKGSFSTLEIQRTEQGDSAMYLCASSSPTRARETQYFGPGTRLLVL.

The chain links TRBV2 to TRBJ2-2; 7 bases are shared with TRBD1. With 7 bases clipped from V and 3 bases from J, the junction kept 8 bases outside the gene matches. The CDR3 consists of 15 residues. Germline CDR1 reads SNHLY; CDR2 reads FYNNEI. Here the CDR3 DNA reads TGTGCCAGCATCTTGGGTGACAGGGACACCGGGGAGCTGTTTTTT. It yields the protein CASILGDRDTGELFF.

CDR3 region: CASSLILAGGDTQYF. The CDR3 DNA sequence: TGCGCCAGCAGCCTGATACTAGCGGGAGGTGATACGCAGTATTTT. The V and J genes are TRBV4-1 and TRBJ2-3, with 12 bases matching TRBD2. Germline loops: CDR1 MGHRA, CDR2 YSYEKL. With V trimmed by 4 bases and J by 6 bases, 5 bases remained unmatched. CDR3 length: 15 residues.

The chain joins TRBV7-8 to TRBJ1-5; 7 bases are shared with TRBD1. With 1 base clipped from V and 5 bases from J, the junction kept 14 bases outside the gene matches. CDR1 is SGHVS, CDR2 FQNEAQ, per germline. The CDR3 extends over 18 amino acids. In DNA, the CDR3 is TGTGCCAGCAGCTTAGTTCCCGGGACAGTGAAAAGAGATCAGCCCCAGCATTTT. It encodes CASSLVPGTVKRDQPQHF.